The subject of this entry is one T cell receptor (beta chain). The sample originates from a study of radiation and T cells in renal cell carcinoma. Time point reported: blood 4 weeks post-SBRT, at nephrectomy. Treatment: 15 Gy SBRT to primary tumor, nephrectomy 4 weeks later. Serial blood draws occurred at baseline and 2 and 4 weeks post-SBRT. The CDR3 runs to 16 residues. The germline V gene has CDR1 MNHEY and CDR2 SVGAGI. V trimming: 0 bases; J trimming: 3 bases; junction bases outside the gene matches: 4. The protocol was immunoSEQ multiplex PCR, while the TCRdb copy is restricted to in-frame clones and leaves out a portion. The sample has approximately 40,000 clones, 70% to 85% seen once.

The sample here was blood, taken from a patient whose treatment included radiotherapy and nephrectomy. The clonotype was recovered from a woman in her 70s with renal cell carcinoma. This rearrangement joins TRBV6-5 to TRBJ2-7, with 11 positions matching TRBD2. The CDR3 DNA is TGTGCCAGCAGTTACTCGCTAGCGGGAGGCGTCTACGAGCAGTACTTC. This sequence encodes CASSYSLAGGVYEQYF.